A single sample is the source of the 19 T cell receptor beta chains below, sequenced in a study of OX40 agonist ivuxolimab in advanced cancers. Produced via immunoSEQ multiplex PCR; TCRdb's table is partial and in-frame only. Counted here are 25,000 to 30,000 clones, around 85% occurring once; the ten biggest clones make up about 31%. The material sequenced was CD4+ or CD8+ T cells sorted from blood, taken in a trial of the OX40 agonist ivuxolimab. These receptors all come from an adult with an advanced solid tumor such as melanoma, head and neck, liver or kidney cancer.

The chain links TRBV11-2 to TRBJ2-7; D call uncertain. The CDR3 extends over 15 amino acids. Between the trimmed V and J ends, which lost 2 bases and 3 bases, there was a span of 14 bases. Germline V gives CDR1 SGHAT, CDR2 FQNNGV. The CDR3, as DNA: TGTGCCAGCAGCTTAACTCCGGGCCCATACTACGAGCAGTACTTC. Protein: CASSLTPGPYYEQYF.

This clone showed up just a few times. The chain uses TRBV27 and TRBJ2-1, with D perhaps TRBD2 (6 bases). The germline V gene encodes CDR1 MNHEY and CDR2 SMNVEV (reference sequence). V lost 5 bases and J lost 6, with 29 bases in between. The CDR3 spans 19 residues. The CDR3 is CASSPYDPSVLRARNEQFF. CDR3 DNA sequence: TGTGCCAGCAGTCCGTATGACCCTAGCGTACTAAGGGCCCGCAATGAGCAGTTCTTC.

The CDR3 coding sequence is TGCAGCGCCGGACTAGCGGAAAACATTCAGTACTTC. Its translation is CSAGLAENIQYF. The chain combines TRBV29-1 with TRBJ2-4; 10 bases agree with TRBD2. The CDR3 sequence is 12 residues long. V lost 7 bases to trimming and J lost 5 bases; unmatched junction nucleotides: 2. The germline gives CDR1 SQVTM, CDR2 ANQGSEA.

This clone was observed a few times. This rearrangement joins TRBV6-5 to TRBJ2-3; 8 bases fit TRBD1. Germline lookup yields CDR1 MNHEY and CDR2 SVGAGI. With V trimmed by 7 bases and J by 4 bases, 10 bases remained unmatched. The CDR3 runs to 15 residues. The CDR3 protein is CASKGQGGYADTQYF. CDR3 sequence (DNA): TGTGCCAGCAAAGGACAGGGAGGTTACGCAGATACGCAGTATTTT.

The chain recombines TRBV2 with TRBJ2-1; D remains ambiguous. The CDR3 is made up of 16 amino acids. CDR1 is SNHLY and CDR2 is FYNNEI in the germline V gene. V was cut by 5 bases and J by 0 bases, with 14 bases left in between. CDR3 loop: CASSSRALSSYNEQFF. The DNA of the CDR3 is TGTGCCAGCAGTTCCCGAGCGTTAAGCTCCTACAATGAGCAGTTCTTC.

This rearrangement joins TRBV7-2 to TRBJ1-6; D remains unclear. V lost 2 bases and J 0 bases, leaving 17 bases between the germline ends. Per the germline V gene, CDR1 is SGHTA and CDR2 is FQGNSA. The CDR3 sequence is 19 residues long. Here the CDR3 reads CASSLFHDPTSSYNSPLHF. In DNA form, the CDR3 reads TGTGCCAGCAGCTTATTCCATGACCCCACGAGCTCCTATAATTCACCCCTCCACTTT.

The chain employs TRBV7-6 and TRBJ2-3; TRBD1 matches 9 bases. The CDR3 length is 15 residues. V dropped 2 bases and J dropped 4; count of bases not matched to a gene: 4. The germline gives CDR1 SGHVS, CDR2 FNYEAQ. CDR3 amino acids: CASSLSGQGPDTQYF. CDR3 in DNA: TGTGCCAGCAGCTTATCGGGACAGGGTCCAGATACGCAGTATTTT.

This clone was seen just once. The genes are TRBV5-4 and TRBJ1-2, with 12 bases lining up with TRBD1. Germline CDR1 is SGHNT and CDR2 is YYREEE (reference sequence). The CDR3 spans 17 residues. Losses at the gene ends were 4 bases for V and 3 bases for J; bases not matched to a gene: 10. CDR3 in amino acids: CASSLGTGGRLDYGYTF. The CDR3 nucleotides are TGTGCCAGCAGCCTCGGGACAGGGGGCCGATTGGACTATGGCTACACCTTC.

This rearrangement joins TRBV5-6 to TRBJ2-5; a possible D gene is TRBD1 (6 bases). This CDR3 spans 13 amino acids. Germline V CDR1 and CDR2: SGHDT, YYEEEE. Trimming shortened V by 3 bases and J by 5 bases, and 11 bases separated the two germline ends. The CDR3 nucleotides are TGTGCCAGCAGCTCACAGGGTACCGAGACCCAGTACTTC. As protein: CASSSQGTETQYF.

This chain uses TRBV6-5 with TRBJ2-5, with TRBD2 as a possible D gene (6 bases). V gave up 6 bases and J gave up 3 bases, with 11 bases separating them. The CDR3 loop spans 13 amino acids. The V gene's germline CDR1 is MNHEY and CDR2 SVGAGI. DNA of the CDR3: TGTGCCAGCAGCCCCGGGGGAGAAGAGACCCAGTACTTC. Translation gives CASSPGGEETQYF.

This sequence joins TRBV5-1 and TRBJ1-2; no clear D gene. The CDR3 loop spans 15 amino acids. Germline CDR1 and CDR2: SGHRS and YFSETQ. The V end was cut by 0 bases, the J end by 2 bases, with 11 bases between. The CDR3, as DNA: TGCGCCAGCAGCTTGGAACTGACTACGAACTATGGCTACACCTTC. Translated, it gives CASSLELTTNYGYTF.

The chain is built from TRBV7-3 and TRBJ1-2; 8 bases are a match to TRBD1. V trimming: 6 bases; J trimming: 5 bases; junction bases outside the gene matches: 11. CDR3 length: 15 amino acids. Germline V CDR1 and CDR2: SGHTA, FQGTGA. The CDR3 spells CASRHTGGIWYGYTF. The CDR3 region has the DNA TGTGCCAGCAGGCATACAGGGGGGATATGGTATGGCTACACCTTC.

The chain employs TRBV19 and TRBJ2-3, with D tentatively TRBD1 or TRBD2 (5 bases each). The V gene lost 5 bases and the J gene lost 14 bases, with 14 bases spanning the gap. Per the germline V gene, CDR1 is LNHDA and CDR2 is SQIVND (reference sequence). The length of the CDR3 is 11 residues. CDR3 sequence reads: CASSLSWGMYF. For the CDR3, the DNA is TGTGCCAGTAGTTTGTCCTGGGGGATGTATTTT.

This clone was seen a single time. J is TRBJ1-1 and V is TRBV6-5; no clear D gene. Germline CDR1 MNHEY, CDR2 SVGAGI. V shed 6 bases and J shed 1 base, with 9 bases lying between them. This CDR3 has 13 amino acids. Here the CDR3 reads CASSPDGNTEAFF. The CDR3 DNA reads TGTGCCAGCAGCCCGGACGGGAACACTGAAGCTTTCTTT.

The chain couples TRBV6-5 to TRBJ2-7; 11 positions match TRBD2. Germline loops: CDR1 MNHEY, CDR2 SVGAGI. The V segment lost 8 bases and the J segment 2 bases; nucleotides outside the gene matches: 5. The CDR3 is made up of 14 amino acids. In DNA form, the CDR3 reads TGTGCCAGCGAGGGGACTAGCGGTCCCTACGAGCAGTACTTC. Protein product: CASEGTSGPYEQYF.

The chain links TRBV6-5 to TRBJ1-2; D is undetermined. Germline V gene lookup returns CDR1 MNHEY and CDR2 SVGAGI. V was shortened by 0 bases and J by 7 bases, with 6 bases between the two germline ends. The CDR3 sequence is 12 residues long. Here the CDR3 DNA reads TGTGCCAGCAGTTACTCCGGATTTGGCTACACCTTC. The encoded protein is CASSYSGFGYTF.

At least ten counts were recorded for this clone. V gene TRBV30 combines with J gene TRBJ1-1, with D uncertain. The CDR3 sequence is 15 residues long. Trimming left V 0 bases short and J 2 bases short, with 13 bases between. The germline CDR1 and CDR2 sequences are GTSNPN and SVGIG (reference sequence). The CDR3 is CAWSVPTDFNTEAFF. CDR3 in DNA: TGTGCCTGGAGTGTACCTACAGATTTCAACACTGAAGCTTTCTTT.

This clone is labeled as medium-sized. As DNA, the CDR3 is TGCAGCGTCGAATATCAGGGGGCAGGCAATGAGCAGTTCTTC. As protein: CSVEYQGAGNEQFF. The chain has TRBV29-1 and TRBJ2-1; 8 nucleotides line up with TRBD1. Unmatched junction bases numbered 10, after V lost 6 bases and J lost 6 bases. CDR3 length: 14 residues. Germline V gene lookup returns CDR1 SQVTM and CDR2 ANQGSEA.

This rearrangement joins TRBV9 to TRBJ2-2; D is perhaps TRBD1 or TRBD2 (5 bases each). CDR1 and CDR2 from the germline V gene are SGDLS and YYNGEE. V lost 6 bases and J 0 bases, leaving 24 bases between the germline ends. This CDR3 region has 19 residues. The CDR3: CASTPVGLGDLANTGELFF. In DNA, the CDR3 is TGTGCCAGCACCCCGGTGGGCCTGGGGGACCTCGCGAACACCGGGGAGCTGTTTTTT.